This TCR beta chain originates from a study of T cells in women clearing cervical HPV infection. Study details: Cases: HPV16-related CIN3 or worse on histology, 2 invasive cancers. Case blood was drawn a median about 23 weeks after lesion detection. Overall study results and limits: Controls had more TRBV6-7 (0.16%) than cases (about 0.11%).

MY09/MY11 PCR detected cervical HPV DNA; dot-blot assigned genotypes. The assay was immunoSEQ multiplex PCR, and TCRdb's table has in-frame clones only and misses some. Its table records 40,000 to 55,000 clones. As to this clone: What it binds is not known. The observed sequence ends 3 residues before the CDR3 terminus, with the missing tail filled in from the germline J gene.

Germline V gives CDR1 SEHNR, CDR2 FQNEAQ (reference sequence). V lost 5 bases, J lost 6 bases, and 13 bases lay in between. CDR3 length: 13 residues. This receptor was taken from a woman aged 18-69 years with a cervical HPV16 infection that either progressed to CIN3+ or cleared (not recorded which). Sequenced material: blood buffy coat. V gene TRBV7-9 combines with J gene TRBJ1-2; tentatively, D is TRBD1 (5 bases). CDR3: CASSLGTYDGYTF. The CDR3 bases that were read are TGTGCCAGCAGCCTCGGGACTTACGATGGC.